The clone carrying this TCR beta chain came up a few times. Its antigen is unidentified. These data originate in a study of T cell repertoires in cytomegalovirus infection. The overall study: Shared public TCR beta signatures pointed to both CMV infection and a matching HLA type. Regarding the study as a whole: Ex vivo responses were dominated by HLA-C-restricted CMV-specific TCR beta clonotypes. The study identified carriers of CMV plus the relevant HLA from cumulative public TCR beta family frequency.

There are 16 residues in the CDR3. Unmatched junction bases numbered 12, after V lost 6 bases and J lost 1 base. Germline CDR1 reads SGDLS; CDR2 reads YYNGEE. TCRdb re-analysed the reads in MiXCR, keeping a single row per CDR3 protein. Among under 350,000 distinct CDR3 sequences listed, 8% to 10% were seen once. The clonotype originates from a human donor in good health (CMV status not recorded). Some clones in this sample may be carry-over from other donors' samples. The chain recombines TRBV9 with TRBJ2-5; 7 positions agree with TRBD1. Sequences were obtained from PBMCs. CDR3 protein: CASMRAQGVIQETQYF. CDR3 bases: TGTGCCAGCATGAGAGCGCAGGGGGTAATCCAAGAGACCCAGTACTTC.